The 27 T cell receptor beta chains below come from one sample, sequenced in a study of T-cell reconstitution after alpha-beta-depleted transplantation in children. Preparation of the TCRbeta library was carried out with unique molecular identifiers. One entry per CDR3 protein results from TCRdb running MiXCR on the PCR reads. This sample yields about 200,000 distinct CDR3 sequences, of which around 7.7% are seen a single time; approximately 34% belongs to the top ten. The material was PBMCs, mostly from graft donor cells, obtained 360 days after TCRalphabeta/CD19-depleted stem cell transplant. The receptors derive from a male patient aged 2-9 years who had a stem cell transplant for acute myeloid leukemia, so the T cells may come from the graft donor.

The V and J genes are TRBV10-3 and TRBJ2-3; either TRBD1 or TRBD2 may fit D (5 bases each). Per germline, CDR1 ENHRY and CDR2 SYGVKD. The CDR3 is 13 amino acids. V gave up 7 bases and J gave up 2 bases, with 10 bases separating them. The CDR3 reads CAIKVGVTDTQYF. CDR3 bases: TGTGCCATCAAGGTGGGGGTCACAGATACGCAGTATTTT.

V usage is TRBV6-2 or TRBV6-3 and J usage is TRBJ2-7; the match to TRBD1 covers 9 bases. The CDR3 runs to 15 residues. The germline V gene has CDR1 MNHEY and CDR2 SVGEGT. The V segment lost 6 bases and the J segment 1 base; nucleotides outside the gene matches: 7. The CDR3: CASRSAGQGSYEQYF. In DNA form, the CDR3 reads TGTGCCAGCAGGTCCGCGGGACAGGGATCCTACGAGCAGTACTTC.

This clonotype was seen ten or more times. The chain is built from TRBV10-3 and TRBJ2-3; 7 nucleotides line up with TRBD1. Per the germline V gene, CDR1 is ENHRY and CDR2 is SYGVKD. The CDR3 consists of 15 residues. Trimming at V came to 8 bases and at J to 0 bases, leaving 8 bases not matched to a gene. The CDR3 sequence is CAIATGQPSTDTQYF. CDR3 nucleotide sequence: TGTGCCATCGCTACGGGACAGCCTAGCACAGATACGCAGTATTTT.

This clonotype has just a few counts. The CDR3 DNA reads as TGCAGTGCCGTGACTAGCGGGGGCACAGATACGCAGTATTTT. It specifies CSAVTSGGTDTQYF. The chain joins TRBV20-1 to TRBJ2-3; TRBD2 matches 11 bases. This CDR3 has 14 amino acids. The V segment lost 6 bases and the J segment 1 base; nucleotides outside the gene matches: 3. Germline lookup yields CDR1 DFQATT and CDR2 SNEGSKA (reference sequence).

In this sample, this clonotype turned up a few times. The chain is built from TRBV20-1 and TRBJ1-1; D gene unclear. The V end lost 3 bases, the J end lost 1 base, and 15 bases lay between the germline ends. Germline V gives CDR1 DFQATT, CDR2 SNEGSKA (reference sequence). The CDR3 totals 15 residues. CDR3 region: CSASPRVGGNTEAFF. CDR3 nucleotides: TGCAGTGCTAGTCCTCGGGTTGGCGGGAACACTGAAGCTTTCTTT.

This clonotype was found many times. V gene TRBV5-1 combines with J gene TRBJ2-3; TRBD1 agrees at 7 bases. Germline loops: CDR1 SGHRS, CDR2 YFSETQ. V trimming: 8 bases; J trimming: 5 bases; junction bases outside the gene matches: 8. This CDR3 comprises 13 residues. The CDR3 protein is CASWRQGGDTQYF. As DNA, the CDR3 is TGCGCCAGTTGGAGACAGGGTGGAGATACGCAGTATTTT.

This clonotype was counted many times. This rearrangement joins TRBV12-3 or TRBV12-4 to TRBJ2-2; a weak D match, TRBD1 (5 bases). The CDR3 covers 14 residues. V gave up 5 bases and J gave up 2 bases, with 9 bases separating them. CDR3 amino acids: CASSPDTNTGELFF. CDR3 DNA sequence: TGTGCCAGCAGTCCGGACACAAACACCGGGGAGCTGTTTTTT.

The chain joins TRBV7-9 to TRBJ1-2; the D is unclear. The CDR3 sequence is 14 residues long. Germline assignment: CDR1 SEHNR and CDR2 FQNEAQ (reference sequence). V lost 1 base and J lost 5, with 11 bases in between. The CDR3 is CASSLEAVLYGYTF. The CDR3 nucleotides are TGTGCCAGCAGCTTAGAGGCAGTTCTTTATGGCTACACCTTC.

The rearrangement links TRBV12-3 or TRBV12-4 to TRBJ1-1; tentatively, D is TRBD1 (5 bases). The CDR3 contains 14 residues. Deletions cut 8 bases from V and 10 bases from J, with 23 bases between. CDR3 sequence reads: CASAPPGVARVAFF. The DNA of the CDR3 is TGTGCCAGCGCCCCCCCGGGGGTGGCCCGGGTAGCTTTCTTT.

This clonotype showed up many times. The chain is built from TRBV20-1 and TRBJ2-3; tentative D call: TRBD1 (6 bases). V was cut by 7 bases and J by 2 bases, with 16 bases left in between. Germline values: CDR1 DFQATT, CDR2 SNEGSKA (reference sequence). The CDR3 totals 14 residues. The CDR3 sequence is CSVRGSQITDTQYF. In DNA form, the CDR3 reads TGCAGTGTTAGGGGGTCGCAAATCACAGATACGCAGTATTTT.

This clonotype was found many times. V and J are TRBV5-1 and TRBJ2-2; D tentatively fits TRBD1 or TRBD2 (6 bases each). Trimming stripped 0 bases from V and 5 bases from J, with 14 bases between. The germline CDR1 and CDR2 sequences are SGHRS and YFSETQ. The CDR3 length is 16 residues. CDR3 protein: CASSLDTGRWTGELFF. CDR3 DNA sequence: TGCGCCAGCAGCTTGGATACAGGGAGGTGGACCGGGGAGCTGTTTTTT. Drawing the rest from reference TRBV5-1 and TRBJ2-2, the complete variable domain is KAGVTQTPRYLIKTRGQQVTLSCSPISGHRSVSWYQQTPGQGLQFLFEYFSETQRNKGNFPGRFSGRQFSNSRSEMNVSTLELGDSALYLCASSLDTGRWTGELFFGEGSRLTVL.

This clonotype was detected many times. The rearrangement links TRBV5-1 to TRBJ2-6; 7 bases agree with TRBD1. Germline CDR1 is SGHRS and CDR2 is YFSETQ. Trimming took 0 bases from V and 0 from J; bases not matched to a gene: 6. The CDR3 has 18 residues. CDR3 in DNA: TGCGCCAGCAGCTTGGGAGGGGGCAAAAGCTCTGGGGCCAACGTCCTGACTTTC. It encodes CASSLGGGKSSGANVLTF.

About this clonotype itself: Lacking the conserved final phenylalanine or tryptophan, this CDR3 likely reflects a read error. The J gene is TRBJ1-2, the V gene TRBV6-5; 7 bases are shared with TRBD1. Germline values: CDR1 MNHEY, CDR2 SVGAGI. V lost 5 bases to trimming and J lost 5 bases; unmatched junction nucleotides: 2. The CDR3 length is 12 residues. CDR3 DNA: TGTGCCAGCAGTCGACAGGGATATGGCTACACCTAC. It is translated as CASSRQGYGYTY.

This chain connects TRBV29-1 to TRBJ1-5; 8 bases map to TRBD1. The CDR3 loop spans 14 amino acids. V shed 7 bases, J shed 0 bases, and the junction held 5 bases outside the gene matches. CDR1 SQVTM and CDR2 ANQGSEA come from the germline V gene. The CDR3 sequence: CSARTGNSNQPQHF. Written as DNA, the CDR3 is TGCAGCGCCCGGACAGGGAATAGCAATCAGCCCCAGCATTTT.

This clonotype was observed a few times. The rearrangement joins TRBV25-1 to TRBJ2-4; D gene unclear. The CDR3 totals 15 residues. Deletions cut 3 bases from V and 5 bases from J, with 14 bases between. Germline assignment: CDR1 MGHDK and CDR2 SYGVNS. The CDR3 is CASSDGRTNENIQYF. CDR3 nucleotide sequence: TGTGCCAGCAGTGATGGTAGGACGAACGAAAACATTCAGTACTTC.

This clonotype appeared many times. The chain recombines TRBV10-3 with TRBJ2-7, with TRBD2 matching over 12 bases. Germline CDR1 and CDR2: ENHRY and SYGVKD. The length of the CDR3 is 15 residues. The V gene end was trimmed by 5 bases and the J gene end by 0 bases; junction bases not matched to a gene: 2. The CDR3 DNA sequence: TGTGCCATCAGTCCGACTAGCGGGAGCTCCTACGAGCAGTACTTC. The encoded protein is CAISPTSGSSYEQYF.

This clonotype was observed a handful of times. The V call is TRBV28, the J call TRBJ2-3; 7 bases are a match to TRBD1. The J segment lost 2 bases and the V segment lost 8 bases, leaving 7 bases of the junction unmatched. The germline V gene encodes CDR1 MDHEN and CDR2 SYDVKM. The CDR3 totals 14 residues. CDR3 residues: CASSTGTFTDTQYF. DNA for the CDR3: TGTGCCAGCTCGACAGGGACCTTCACAGATACGCAGTATTTT.

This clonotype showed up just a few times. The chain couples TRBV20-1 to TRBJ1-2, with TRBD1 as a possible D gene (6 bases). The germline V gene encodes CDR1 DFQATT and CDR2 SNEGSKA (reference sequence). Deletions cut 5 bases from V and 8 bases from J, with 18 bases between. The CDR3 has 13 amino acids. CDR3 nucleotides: TGCAGTGCTCGCGGACAGCCCCACGGCGGCTACACCTTC. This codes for CSARGQPHGGYTF.

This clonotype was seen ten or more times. CDR3 sequence (DNA): TGCAGCGTGGGTAGGGGCGGGACTGAAGCTTTCTTT. Translation: CSVGRGGTEAFF. This sequence joins TRBV29-1 and TRBJ1-1; D may be TRBD1 (5 bases). The CDR3 consists of 12 residues. Per the germline V gene, CDR1 is SQVTM and CDR2 is ANQGSEA. V lost 6 bases and J lost 5, with 13 bases in between. The whole variable domain, filled in from reference TRBV29-1 and TRBJ1-1, reads SAVISQKPSRDICQRGTSLTIQCQVDSQVTMMFWYRQQPGQSLTLIATANQGSEATYESGFVIDKFPISRPNLTFSTLTVSNMSPEDSSIYLCSVGRGGTEAFFGQGTRLTVV.

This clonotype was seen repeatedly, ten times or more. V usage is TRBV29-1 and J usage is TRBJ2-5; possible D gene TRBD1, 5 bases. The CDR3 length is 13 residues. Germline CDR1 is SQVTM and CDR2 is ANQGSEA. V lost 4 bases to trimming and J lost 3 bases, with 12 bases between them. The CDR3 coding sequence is TGCAGCGTTGGCGACAGTAATGAAGAGACCCAGTACTTC. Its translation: CSVGDSNEETQYF.

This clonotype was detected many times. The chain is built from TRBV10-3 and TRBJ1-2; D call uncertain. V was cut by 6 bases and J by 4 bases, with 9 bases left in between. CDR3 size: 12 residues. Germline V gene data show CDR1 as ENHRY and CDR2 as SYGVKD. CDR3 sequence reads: CAIRGLGYGYTF. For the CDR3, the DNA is TGTGCCATCAGGGGCCTCGGCTATGGCTACACCTTC.

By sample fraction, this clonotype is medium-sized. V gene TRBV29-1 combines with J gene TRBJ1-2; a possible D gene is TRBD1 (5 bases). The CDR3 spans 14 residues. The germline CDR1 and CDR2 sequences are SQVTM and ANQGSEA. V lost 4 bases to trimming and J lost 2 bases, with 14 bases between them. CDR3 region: CSVGDGAFNYGYTF. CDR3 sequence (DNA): TGCAGCGTTGGAGACGGGGCCTTCAACTATGGCTACACCTTC. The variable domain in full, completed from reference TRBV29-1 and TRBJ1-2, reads SAVISQKPSRDICQRGTSLTIQCQVDSQVTMMFWYRQQPGQSLTLIATANQGSEATYESGFVIDKFPISRPNLTFSTLTVSNMSPEDSSIYLCSVGDGAFNYGYTFGSGTRLTVV.

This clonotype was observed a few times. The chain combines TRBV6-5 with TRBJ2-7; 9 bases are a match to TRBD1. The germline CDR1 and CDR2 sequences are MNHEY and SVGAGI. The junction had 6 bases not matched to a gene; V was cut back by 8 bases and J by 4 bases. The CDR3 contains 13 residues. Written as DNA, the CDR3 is TGTGCCAGCGCAGAGGGACAGGGTTACGAGCAGTACGTC. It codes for CASAEGQGYEQYV.

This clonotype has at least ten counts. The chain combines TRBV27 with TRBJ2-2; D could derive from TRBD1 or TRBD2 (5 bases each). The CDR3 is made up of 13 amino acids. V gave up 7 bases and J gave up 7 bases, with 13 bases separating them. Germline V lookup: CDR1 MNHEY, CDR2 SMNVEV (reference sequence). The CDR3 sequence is CASTSRGGGELFF. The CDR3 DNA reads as TGTGCCAGCACCTCCCGGGGCGGCGGGGAGCTGTTTTTT.

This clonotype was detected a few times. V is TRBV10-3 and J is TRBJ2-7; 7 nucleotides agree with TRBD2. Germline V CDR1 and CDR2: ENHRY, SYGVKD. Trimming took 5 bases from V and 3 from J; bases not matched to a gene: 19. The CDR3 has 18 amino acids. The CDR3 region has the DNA TGTGCCATCAGTAGGCAACCGCGGGAGAGTCCCGTCCTCTACGAGCAGTACTTC. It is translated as CAISRQPRESPVLYEQYF.

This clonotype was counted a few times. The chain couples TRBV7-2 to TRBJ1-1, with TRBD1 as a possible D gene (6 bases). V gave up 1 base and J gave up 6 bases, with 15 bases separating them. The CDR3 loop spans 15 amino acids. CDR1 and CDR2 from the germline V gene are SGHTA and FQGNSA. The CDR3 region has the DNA TGTGCCAGCAGCTTAGACTTAAGGACAGAGGCTGAAGCTTTCTTT. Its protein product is CASSLDLRTEAEAFF.

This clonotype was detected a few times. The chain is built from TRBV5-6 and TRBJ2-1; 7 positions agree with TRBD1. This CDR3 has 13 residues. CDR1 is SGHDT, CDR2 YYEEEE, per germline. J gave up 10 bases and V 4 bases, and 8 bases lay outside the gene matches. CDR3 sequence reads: CASSLLTGDEQFF. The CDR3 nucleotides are TGTGCCAGCAGCCTGTTAACAGGGGACGAGCAGTTCTTC.